Below, 2 T cell receptor beta chains from the same sample are listed, as sequenced in a study of PD-L1 blockade in urothelial cancer. Repertoires were generated with immunoSEQ multiplex PCR, while TCRdb's copy carries only in-frame clones and drops some. Among about 48,000 clones listed, roughly 80% were seen once. Noted time point: peripheral blood 6 weeks after treatment start. Sequenced here: PBMCs, sampled around atezolizumab (anti-PD-L1) treatment. These receptors all stem from a man aged 65 to 85 with urothelial cancer.

The rearrangement links TRBV6-1 to TRBJ2-7; a possible D gene is TRBD2 (6 bases). The V and J ends lost 0 bases and 9 bases respectively, with 21 bases between them. CDR3 size: 16 residues. CDR1 is MNHNS and CDR2 is SASEGT in the germline V gene. The CDR3 spells CASSEAGWRGLIGQYF. The CDR3 coding sequence is TGTGCCAGCAGTGAAGCTGGTTGGAGGGGCCTAATCGGGCAGTACTTC.

This rearrangement joins TRBV7-2 to TRBJ2-1, with a possible D match to TRBD2 (5 bases). In germline, CDR1 is SGHTA, CDR2 FQGNSA. V dropped 1 base and J dropped 5 bases, with 12 bases sitting between them. This CDR3 is built from 15 residues. The CDR3 protein is CASSLDRYGDNEQFF. In nucleotides, the CDR3 is TGTGCCAGCAGCTTAGATAGGTACGGGGACAATGAGCAGTTCTTC.